This T cell receptor (beta chain) was observed in a study of CDR3 diversity in severe acne. Each CDR3 protein is one row after TCRdb ran MiXCR on the PCR reads. The table lists 85,000 to 120,000 distinct CDR3 sequences, about half of them singletons. The CDR3 spans 15 residues. Germline V gene lookup returns CDR1 MNHEY and CDR2 SVGAGI. V usage is TRBV6-5 and J usage is TRBJ2-7; the match to TRBD2 covers 9 bases. The J call may be faulty, since TRBJ2-1 better matches the DNA end. The sequence was obtained from a male donor with acne. Input material: blood. The CDR3 DNA follows: TGTGCCAGCAATTCGGGACTAGCCACCTACAATGAGCAGTTCTTC. Translation: CASNSGLATYNEQFF.